This TCR beta chain came from a study of neurological immune-mediated disorders. Points from the study as a whole: The study found the most TCR clonal expansion in HTLV-1-associated myelopathy and the least in multiple sclerosis, below healthy controls. Across subjects, expanded clones had no CDR3 amino acid sequences in common, pointing to private repertoires in all groups.

In this sample, this clonotype turned up many times. Its antigen is unidentified. MiXCR, applied by TCRdb to the 5' RACE reads, yields one record per CDR3 protein. The table has tens of thousands of distinct CDR3 sequences, roughly a tenth seen once. Time point meaning: longitudinal time-point 1 (baseline). Germline loops: CDR1 ENHRY, CDR2 SYGVKD. Trimming stripped 10 bases from V and 1 base from J, with 20 bases between. CDR3 size: 16 residues. The sequencing input was PBMCs. This sequence joins TRBV10-3 and TRBJ1-5; D uncertain. This receptor was taken from a man aged 25 to 45 in good health. The CDR3 region has the DNA TGTGCCACCACCCCGACGGGAGGTACGAGCAATCAGCCCCAGCATTTT. The encoded protein is CATTPTGGTSNQPQHF.